This entry lists 23 T cell receptor beta chains sequenced from one sample in a study of beta chain features in type 1 diabetes. What was sequenced were expressed TCRB transcripts, since all of the isolated RNA had been reverse transcribed. The protocol was immunoSEQ multiplex PCR, while the TCRdb copy is restricted to in-frame clones and leaves out a portion. The sample holds roughly 500,000 clones, over 10% seen once. The specimen was naive CD4+ T cells from blood. These TCRs come from a woman younger than 35 in good health.

This clone was observed a handful of times. The rearrangement uses TRBV4-3 and TRBJ2-3; the D gene is possibly TRBD2 (5 bases). V lost 0 bases to trimming and J lost 5 bases, with 9 bases between them. Germline assignment: CDR1 LGHNA and CDR2 YSLEER. This CDR3 region has 14 residues. The CDR3 DNA follows: TGCGCCAGCAGCCAAGAGTGGCGGGTAGATACGCAGTATTTT. It is translated as CASSQEWRVDTQYF.

The J gene is TRBJ1-2, the V gene TRBV28, with 7 bases matching TRBD1. J lost 4 bases, V lost 5 bases, and 7 bases had no gene match. Germline CDR1 and CDR2: MDHEN and SYDVKM. The CDR3 is 14 residues long. CDR3 nucleotides: TGTGCCAGCAGTCCGGGACAGATCTCCTATGGCTACACCTTC. Residues: CASSPGQISYGYTF.

The J gene is TRBJ2-6, the V gene TRBV27; TRBD2 is a possible D gene (6 bases). The CDR3 consists of 16 residues. Trimming pared 5 bases from V and 2 bases from J, leaving 13 bases between. Germline assignment: CDR1 MNHEY and CDR2 SMNVEV (reference sequence). DNA of the CDR3: TGTGCCAGCAGTCACGGAGGGGTGCCTGGGGCCAACGTCCTGACTTTC. It yields the protein CASSHGGVPGANVLTF.

J is TRBJ2-7 and V is TRBV4-1, with 13 bases identical to TRBD2. CDR3 length equals 16 residues. With 3 bases clipped from V and 6 bases from J, the junction kept 8 bases outside the gene matches. Germline V gene lookup returns CDR1 MGHRA and CDR2 YSYEKL. The CDR3 region has the DNA TGCGCCAGCAGCCACTCGGGGACTAGCGGGGTAATCGAGCAGTACGTC. The encoded protein is CASSHSGTSGVIEQYV.

Note on this clone: The sample holds other DNA sequences that translate to the same CDR3. The chain carries TRBV7-9 and TRBJ1-5, with D unresolved. V lost 1 base and J lost 7, with 5 bases in between. This CDR3 has 12 amino acids. CDR1 and CDR2 from the germline V gene are SEHNR and FQNEAQ (reference sequence). CDR3 in DNA: TGTGCCAGCAGCTTAGATTACCAGCCCCAGCATTTT. It translates to CASSLDYQPQHF.

The gene calls are TRBV7-9 and TRBJ2-2, with 12 positions matching TRBD2. Trimming removed 6 bases from V and 7 bases from J; junction bases left unmatched: 6. Germline V gene data show CDR1 as SEHNR and CDR2 as FQNEAQ (reference sequence). The length of the CDR3 is 15 residues. The CDR3 region is CASRRRLAGDGELFF. In DNA, the CDR3 is TGTGCCAGCAGACGACGACTAGCGGGAGACGGGGAGCTGTTTTTT.

This clone was counted only a few times. This rearrangement joins TRBV7-9 to TRBJ2-4; 8 bases are shared with TRBD2. Germline CDR1 reads SEHNR; CDR2 reads FQNEAQ (reference sequence). V lost 5 bases, J lost 6 bases, and 9 bases stayed unmatched. The CDR3 has 15 residues. The CDR3 DNA reads TGTGCCAGCAGCCGTAGCGGGGAAACTGGAAACATTCAGTACTTC. Residues: CASSRSGETGNIQYF.

This clone came up a few times. This chain connects TRBV29-1 to TRBJ2-3; no firm D call. The CDR3 has 15 amino acids. Trimming removed 3 bases from V and 0 bases from J, with 13 bases in between. Germline V CDR1 and CDR2: SQVTM, ANQGSEA. CDR3: CSVDFRKESTDTQYF. CDR3 sequence (DNA): TGCAGCGTTGATTTTCGAAAGGAAAGCACAGATACGCAGTATTTT.

This rearrangement joins TRBV29-1 to TRBJ2-7; 8 bases are a match to TRBD1. Trimming cost V 6 bases and J 5 bases; bases outside gene matches: 9. CDR1 is SQVTM and CDR2 is ANQGSEA in the germline V gene. This CDR3 is 13 amino acids long. In DNA, the CDR3 is TGCAGCGTCCTCAGGGGGCGTACGGACGAGCAGTACTTC. This encodes CSVLRGRTDEQYF.

Only one count was recorded for this clone. The V gene is TRBV5-1, the J gene TRBJ2-7; D not certain. This CDR3 is built from 14 residues. Trimming took 7 bases from V and 0 from J, leaving 14 bases between them. Germline CDR1 SGHRS, CDR2 YFSETQ. CDR3 sequence reads: CASGVTASSYEQYF. CDR3 nucleotides: TGCGCCAGCGGGGTTACAGCGAGCTCCTACGAGCAGTACTTC.

This clone was recorded many times. The chain recombines TRBV29-1 with TRBJ2-1; possibly TRBD2 for D (6 bases). The CDR3 has 14 residues. Germline V gene data show CDR1 as SQVTM and CDR2 as ANQGSEA. V dropped 8 bases and J dropped 9 bases, with 23 bases sitting between them. The CDR3 spells CSSLGGVTLREQFF. CDR3 DNA: TGCAGCTCCCTCGGGGGAGTAACCCTCCGTGAGCAGTTCTTC.

V and J are TRBV13 and TRBJ2-1, with 10 bases aligning to TRBD2. Germline trimming cut 5 bases from V and 7 bases from J; bases unmatched to any gene: 11. The CDR3 has 16 residues. CDR1 PRHDT and CDR2 FYEKMQ come from the germline V gene (reference sequence). The CDR3 nucleotides read TGTGCCAGCAGCATTAGCGGGAGGAATACTATGAATGAGCAGTTCTTC. Translation: CASSISGRNTMNEQFF.

This rearrangement joins TRBV2 to TRBJ2-6, with D possibly being TRBD1 (5 bases). This CDR3 comprises 12 residues. Trimming cost V 5 bases and J 11 bases, with 10 bases left between them. Germline lookup yields CDR1 SNHLY and CDR2 FYNNEI. For the CDR3, the DNA is TGTGCCAGCAGTTATGGGGCTTACGTCCTGACTTTC. It specifies CASSYGAYVLTF. Looking up the rest from reference TRBV2 and TRBJ2-6 gives the full variable domain: EPEVTQTPSHQVTQMGQEVILRCVPISNHLYFYWYRQILGQKVEFLVSFYNNEISEKSEIFDDQFSVERPDGSNFTLKIRSTKLEDSAMYFCASSYGAYVLTFGAGSRLTVL.

CDR3 coding DNA: TGTGCCAGCAGCCACAAGGGATCTAGCACAGATACGCAGTATTTT. It translates to CASSHKGSSTDTQYF. The chain recombines TRBV6-5 with TRBJ2-3; D unclear. The V end was cut by 6 bases, the J end by 0 bases, with 13 bases between. The germline CDR1 and CDR2 sequences are MNHEY and SVGAGI. The CDR3 length is 15 residues.

This clone was counted only a few times. This CDR3 is also generated by other DNA sequences in the sample. The chain joins TRBV7-2 to TRBJ2-7, with 7 bases matching TRBD2. With 5 bases clipped from V and 1 base from J, the junction kept 5 bases outside the gene matches. The length of the CDR3 is 14 residues. Germline CDR1 and CDR2: SGHTA and FQGNSA. CDR3 sequence reads: CASSPQGGSYEQYF. The CDR3, as DNA: TGTGCCAGCAGCCCTCAGGGAGGGTCCTACGAGCAGTACTTC.

The rearrangement uses TRBV2 and TRBJ1-2; TRBD1 agrees at 7 bases. Trimming removed 6 bases from V and 2 bases from J; junction bases left unmatched: 3. CDR1 SNHLY and CDR2 FYNNEI come from the germline V gene. There are 13 residues in the CDR3. CDR3 DNA: TGTGCCAGCAGCGGACAGGCCAACTATGGCTACACCTTC. It is translated as CASSGQANYGYTF.

This clone has more than one count but fewer than ten. J is TRBJ2-7 and V is TRBV7-9, with D perhaps matching TRBD1 (6 bases). The CDR3 runs 14 residues. With 2 bases removed from V and 2 bases from J, the gap between germline ends came to 10 bases. Germline V lookup: CDR1 SEHNR, CDR2 FQNEAQ (reference sequence). This CDR3 reads CASSLRTDPYEQYF. The CDR3 DNA sequence: TGTGCCAGCAGCTTAAGGACAGACCCCTACGAGCAGTACTTC.

This clone was picked up a small number of times. CDR3 sequence (DNA): TGTGCCTGGAGGAATTGGCGGAAGCCTGGAAACACCATATATTTT. This translates into CAWRNWRKPGNTIYF. This sequence joins TRBV30 and TRBJ1-3, with no clear D. V was cut by 3 bases and J by 2 bases, with 14 bases left in between. Per the germline V gene, CDR1 is GTSNPN and CDR2 is SVGIG (reference sequence). The CDR3 loop spans 15 amino acids.

This clone was observed a few times. This sequence joins TRBV2 and TRBJ2-4; 12 bases fit TRBD1. V shed 6 bases and J 5 bases; nucleotides not matched to a gene: 5. The CDR3 loop spans 15 amino acids. The germline V gene has CDR1 SNHLY and CDR2 FYNNEI. The CDR3 is CASRAGTGGENIQYF. The CDR3 DNA sequence: TGTGCCAGCAGAGCCGGGACAGGGGGCGAAAACATTCAGTACTTC.

The chain is built from TRBV4-3 and TRBJ1-2; D is undetermined. Germline CDR1 LGHNA, CDR2 YSLEER. The CDR3 has 12 amino acids. V lost 0 bases and J lost 4, with 3 bases in between. In DNA, the CDR3 is TGCGCCAGCAGCCAAGAAAGCTATGGCTACACCTTC. Translated: CASSQESYGYTF.

About this clone: This same CDR3 is encoded by further DNA sequences in the sample. The V gene is TRBV9, the J gene TRBJ1-2; unclear D gene. Germline lookup yields CDR1 SGDLS and CDR2 YYNGEE. V was shortened by 0 bases and J by 8 bases, with 8 bases between the two germline ends. This CDR3 contains 12 residues. Here the CDR3 reads CASSVAGGGYTF. The CDR3 DNA sequence: TGTGCCAGCAGCGTAGCCGGTGGGGGCTACACCTTC.

The chain combines TRBV7-8 with TRBJ2-3; 8 bases match TRBD1. The germline V gene encodes CDR1 SGHVS and CDR2 FQNEAQ. This CDR3 has 16 residues. J lost 1 base, V lost 5 bases, and 8 bases had no gene match. CDR3 in amino acids: CASSVQDRARTDTQYF. The CDR3 DNA reads as TGTGCCAGCAGCGTCCAGGACAGGGCTCGCACAGATACGCAGTATTTT.

The CDR3 region has the DNA TGTGCCAGCAGTTTACTTACAGGTGAAGCTTTCTTT. Protein sequence: CASSLLTGEAFF. V usage is TRBV28 and J usage is TRBJ1-1, with a possible D match to TRBD1 (5 bases). V lost 2 bases to trimming and J lost 7 bases, with 8 bases between them. The CDR3 has 12 residues. Germline V CDR1 and CDR2: MDHEN, SYDVKM.